The 15 T cell receptor beta chains in this list originate from one sample, sequenced in a study of blood T cell repertoires in COVID-19. Here immunoSEQ multiplex PCR was the method, and the copy in TCRdb shows in-frame clones only, minus some. Here the sample spans 160,000 or so clones, around 75% being singletons. The sequenced material came from peripheral blood. The receptors derive from a woman older than 75 with acute or convalescent COVID-19.

This chain uses TRBV19 with TRBJ2-1; TRBD2 matches 10 bases. Germline V gene lookup returns CDR1 LNHDA and CDR2 SQIVND (reference sequence). This CDR3 is built from 17 residues. V was pared by 7 bases and J by 2 bases, with 11 bases of the junction left unmatched. In DNA form, the CDR3 reads TGTGCCAGTACCCAGAGGGCCGGGACTAGCGCCTACAATGAGCAGTTCTTC. This gives the protein CASTQRAGTSAYNEQFF.

The rearrangement uses TRBV7-3 and TRBJ1-2; the D gene is possibly TRBD1 (6 bases). From germline, CDR1 is SGHTA and CDR2 FQGTGA. CDR3 length: 14 amino acids. Between the trimmed V and J ends, which lost 5 bases and 6 bases, there was a span of 16 bases. CDR3: CASSPGQTKDGYTF. CDR3 nucleotide sequence: TGTGCCAGCAGCCCAGGACAGACGAAGGATGGCTACACCTTC.

This sequence joins TRBV29-1 and TRBJ1-1; no clear D. The CDR3 runs 11 residues. Deletions cut 5 bases from V and 2 bases from J, with 6 bases between. Germline loops: CDR1 SQVTM, CDR2 ANQGSEA. The CDR3 sequence: CSVSSNTEAFF. CDR3 nucleotide sequence: TGCAGCGTTAGCTCCAACACTGAAGCTTTCTTT.

V and J are TRBV11-2 and TRBJ1-2; D is perhaps TRBD1 (5 bases). This CDR3 spans 14 amino acids. V gave up 5 bases and J gave up 2 bases, with 12 bases separating them. Germline CDR1 and CDR2: SGHAT and FQNNGV. The CDR3: CASSQQGFNYGYTF. The CDR3 DNA reads TGTGCCAGCAGCCAGCAGGGTTTCAACTATGGCTACACCTTC.

The chain employs TRBV27 and TRBJ1-1; 9 nucleotides agree with TRBD1. The ends lost 2 bases at V and 4 bases at J; junction bases unmatched: 2. This CDR3 region has 14 residues. CDR1 is MNHEY, CDR2 SMNVEV, per germline (reference sequence). In DNA, the CDR3 is TGTGCCAGCAGTTTAGGGACAGGGAGCACTGAAGCTTTCTTT. Protein product: CASSLGTGSTEAFF.

The CDR3 region has the DNA TGTGCCTGGAGGGCTACCGACAGGGTGGGTGGCTACACCTTC. It codes for CAWRATDRVGGYTF. The chain joins TRBV30 to TRBJ1-2; 7 nucleotides agree with TRBD1. The CDR3 runs to 14 residues. With 3 bases clipped from V and 7 bases from J, the junction kept 11 bases outside the gene matches. Germline V gene lookup returns CDR1 GTSNPN and CDR2 SVGIG (reference sequence).

The chain uses TRBV6-6 and TRBJ2-1, with 8 bases lining up with TRBD2. This CDR3 has 14 residues. Trimming cost V 3 bases and J 5 bases; bases outside gene matches: 3. CDR1 and CDR2 (germline): MNHNY, SVGAGI (reference sequence). CDR3 nucleotide sequence: TGTGCCAGCAGTTATCTAGCGGGCGACAATGAGCAGTTCTTC. This codes for CASSYLAGDNEQFF.

The chain has TRBV7-9 and TRBJ1-2; D is perhaps TRBD1 (5 bases). From germline, CDR1 is SEHNR and CDR2 FQNEAQ (reference sequence). This CDR3 contains 15 residues. The ends were cut back, 8 bases at V and 2 bases at J, with 18 bases in the middle. CDR3 sequence (DNA): TGTGCCAGCGGGGGGAGCAGCGGTCGCAACTATGGCTACACCTTC. Its protein is CASGGSSGRNYGYTF.

This sequence joins TRBV3-1 (or the pseudogene TRBV3-2) and TRBJ1-1; D gene uncertain. In germline, CDR1 is LGHDT, CDR2 YNNKEL (reference sequence). The CDR3 is 12 residues long. V lost 0 bases, J lost 10 bases, and 9 bases lay in between. CDR3 sequence (DNA): TGTGCCAGCAGCCAAGATCGCGGAGGAGCTTTCTTT. It specifies CASSQDRGGAFF.

The chain links TRBV14 to TRBJ2-1, with D unresolved. Trimming pared 4 bases from V and 2 bases from J, leaving 15 bases between. Germline V gives CDR1 SGHDN, CDR2 FVKESK. The CDR3 spans 16 residues. CDR3 nucleotide sequence: TGTGCCAGCAGCCTGAGACTCCTCAGCCCCTACAATGAGCAGTTCTTC. Protein sequence: CASSLRLLSPYNEQFF.

The chain is built from TRBV7-9 and TRBJ1-6, with 10 positions matching TRBD1. Trimming cost V 5 bases and J 9 bases; bases outside gene matches: 10. This CDR3 has 16 amino acids. CDR1 is SEHNR, CDR2 FQNEAQ, per germline (reference sequence). The CDR3 protein is CASSPTGTGVGSPLHF. CDR3 sequence (DNA): TGTGCCAGCAGCCCTACAGGGACAGGGGTTGGTTCACCCCTCCACTTT. The full variable domain, its missing parts supplied by reference TRBV7-9 and TRBJ1-6, is DTGVSQNPRHKITKRGQNVTFRCDPISEHNRLYWYRQTLGQGPEFLTYFQNEAQLEKSRLLSDRFSAERPKGSFSTLEIQRTEQGDSAMYLCASSPTGTGVGSPLHFGNGTRLTVT.

This clone was seen once. V is TRBV6-2 or TRBV6-3 and J is TRBJ1-5, with TRBD1 as a possible D gene (5 bases). Germline V lookup: CDR1 MNHEY, CDR2 SVGEGT. The V gene lost 5 bases and the J gene lost 9 bases, with 20 bases spanning the gap. The CDR3 is 15 residues long. As DNA, the CDR3 is TGTGCCAGCAGTCGGGGAGGCACAGGCCAAACGCCCCAGCATTTT. It specifies CASSRGGTGQTPQHF.

CDR3 protein: CASSLGGPGSTDTQYF. The CDR3 bases are TGTGCCAGCAGCTTAGGCGGCCCCGGGAGCACAGATACGCAGTATTTT. This chain links TRBV11-2 with TRBJ2-3, with D hard to call. Per the germline V gene, CDR1 is SGHAT and CDR2 is FQNNGV. Trimming pared 1 base from V and 0 bases from J, leaving 11 bases between. The CDR3 length is 16 residues.

The table lists this clone with a few counts. The chain combines TRBV7-8 with TRBJ1-5; no reliable D call. This CDR3 has 12 amino acids. V lost 0 bases and J lost 5, with 2 bases in between. Germline lookup yields CDR1 SGHVS and CDR2 FQNEAQ. The CDR3 protein is CASSLAYQPQHF. The DNA of the CDR3 is TGTGCCAGCAGCTTAGCCTATCAGCCCCAGCATTTT. Based on the CDR3 plus reference TRBV7-8 and TRBJ1-5, the full variable domain is GAGVSQSPRYKVAKRGQDVALRCDPISGHVSLFWYQQALGQGPEFLTYFQNEAQLDKSGLPSDRFFAERPEGSVSTLKIQRTQQEDSAVYLCASSLAYQPQHFGDGTRLSIL.

The J gene is TRBJ2-1, the V gene TRBV19; TRBD1 matches 8 bases. The germline V gene encodes CDR1 LNHDA and CDR2 SQIVND (reference sequence). The CDR3 runs to 13 residues. V was pared by 5 bases and J by 7 bases, with 4 bases of the junction left unmatched. In DNA, the CDR3 is TGTGCCAGTAGTCGGACAGGGATAAATGAGCAGTTCTTC. Its protein product is CASSRTGINEQFF.